Each of the 27 T cell receptor beta chains below was sequenced from the same sample in a study of control samples from healthy donors and cancer patients. Clones were read by immunoSEQ multiplex PCR, and TCRdb kept only the in-frame ones, dropping some. The profile shows around 70,000 clones, about 94% of them singletons. What was sequenced was blood. These receptors all stem from a woman between 25 and 40 years old in good health.

The CDR3 nucleotides are TGTGCCAGCACGACAGGGGGACGAGGTTATCAGCCCCAGCATTTT. As protein: CASTTGGRGYQPQHF. This chain connects TRBV19 to TRBJ1-5, with TRBD1 matching 9 bases. Germline CDR1 is LNHDA and CDR2 is SQIVND (reference sequence). The CDR3 runs to 15 residues. Trimming at V came to 9 bases and at J to 5 bases, leaving 11 bases not matched to a gene.

This chain joins TRBV2 and TRBJ1-5; tentatively, D is TRBD1 (5 bases). The CDR3 length is 12 residues. Trimming took 8 bases from V and 1 from J, leaving 6 bases between them. Germline assignment: CDR1 SNHLY and CDR2 FYNNEI. CDR3 region: CASGGSNQPQHF. The CDR3 DNA reads TGTGCCAGCGGGGGGAGCAATCAGCCCCAGCATTTT.

The chain combines TRBV30 with TRBJ1-3; D is perhaps TRBD1 (5 bases). Germline CDR1 and CDR2: GTSNPN and SVGIG (reference sequence). Trimming cost V 1 base and J 4 bases, with 14 bases left between them. The CDR3 sequence is 15 residues long. CDR3 protein: CAWSGGVAAGNTIYF. The CDR3 region has the DNA TGTGCCTGGAGTGGAGGGGTTGCAGCGGGAAACACCATATATTTT.

As DNA, the CDR3 is TGTGCCAGCAGTGAAGGAGGTCTAAATCAGCCCCAGCATTTT. Protein product: CASSEGGLNQPQHF. The chain couples TRBV2 to TRBJ1-5; no definite D call. The V gene lost 1 base and the J gene lost 4 bases, with 8 bases spanning the gap. Germline CDR1 reads SNHLY; CDR2 reads FYNNEI. CDR3 size: 14 residues.

This chain uses TRBV5-4 with TRBJ2-1, with 10 bases aligning to TRBD2. Germline assignment: CDR1 SGHNT and CDR2 YYREEE (reference sequence). The CDR3 covers 14 residues. V dropped 0 bases and J dropped 8; count of bases not matched to a gene: 2. The CDR3 reads CASSLGGTSDEQFF. For the CDR3, the DNA is TGTGCCAGCAGCTTGGGTGGGACTAGCGATGAGCAGTTCTTC.

The gene calls are TRBV24-1 and TRBJ2-2, with 7 bases identical to TRBD1. The germline gives CDR1 KGHDR, CDR2 SFDVKD. This CDR3 contains 15 residues. With V trimmed by 3 bases and J by 5 bases, 5 bases remained unmatched. CDR3 coding DNA: TGTGCCACCAGTGATGGACAGGTACAGACCGGGGAGCTGTTTTTT. Its translation: CATSDGQVQTGELFF.

This clone was seen only once. The V call is TRBV6-5, the J call TRBJ2-7; D is uncertain. Germline V lookup: CDR1 MNHEY, CDR2 SVGAGI. The length of the CDR3 is 14 residues. V lost 0 bases to trimming and J lost 2 bases, with 8 bases between them. CDR3 residues: CASSYSSVAYEQYF. The CDR3 coding sequence is TGTGCCAGCAGTTACTCGTCAGTAGCCTACGAGCAGTACTTC.

This clone has just one count. This chain uses TRBV7-8 with TRBJ1-2; 8 bases line up with TRBD1. Germline CDR1 is SGHVS and CDR2 is FQNEAQ. Losses at the gene ends were 5 bases for V and 7 bases for J; bases not matched to a gene: 3. The CDR3 consists of 12 residues. The CDR3 sequence: CASSIDRGGYTF. CDR3 sequence (DNA): TGTGCCAGCAGCATTGACAGGGGTGGCTACACCTTC. The whole variable domain, remainder taken from reference TRBV7-8 and TRBJ1-2, is GAGVSQSPRYKVAKRGQDVALRCDPISGHVSLFWYQQALGQGPEFLTYFQNEAQLDKSGLPSDRFFAERPEGSVSTLKIQRTQQEDSAVYLCASSIDRGGYTFGSGTRLTVV.

The chain recombines TRBV10-2 with TRBJ2-3, with 9 bases fitting TRBD2. The CDR3 is 17 residues long. The junction had 7 bases not matched to a gene; V was cut back by 0 bases and J by 3 bases. Looked up from germline, CDR1 is WSHSY and CDR2 is SAAADI. The CDR3 sequence is CASSESIAGERTDTQYF. CDR3 DNA: TGCGCCAGCAGTGAGTCGATAGCGGGGGAACGTACAGATACGCAGTATTTT.

This sequence joins TRBV2 and TRBJ1-1, with D possibly matching TRBD1 (5 bases). The CDR3 spans 14 residues. The germline V gene encodes CDR1 SNHLY and CDR2 FYNNEI. Trimming pared 2 bases from V and 5 bases from J, leaving 12 bases between. The CDR3 region has the DNA TGTGCCAGCAGTGAATACGGGGGAGGAACTGAAGCTTTCTTT. This sequence encodes CASSEYGGGTEAFF.

This chain connects TRBV19 to TRBJ1-5; 8 bases agree with TRBD1. The J segment lost 4 bases and the V segment lost 8 bases, leaving 10 bases of the junction unmatched. This CDR3 spans 15 amino acids. Per the germline V gene, CDR1 is LNHDA and CDR2 is SQIVND (reference sequence). The CDR3 reads CASSVGQGLNQPQHF. CDR3 in DNA: TGTGCCAGTTCGGTTGGACAGGGACTAAATCAGCCCCAGCATTTT.

The genes are TRBV14 and TRBJ2-2; the D gene is possibly TRBD2 (6 bases). CDR3 length: 15 amino acids. V dropped 3 bases and J dropped 5 bases, with 13 bases sitting between them. CDR1 is SGHDN and CDR2 is FVKESK in the germline V gene. CDR3 DNA: TGTGCCAGCAGCCACCATACCGCGGGGACCGGGGAGCTGTTTTTT. It codes for CASSHHTAGTGELFF.

V usage is TRBV6-5 and J usage is TRBJ2-7, with D unclear. The germline V and J ends were trimmed by 6 bases and 0 bases, with 9 bases remaining between them. Germline V gives CDR1 MNHEY, CDR2 SVGAGI. The CDR3 covers 13 residues. Here the CDR3 DNA reads TGTGCCAGCAGGGTCGAGGCCTCCTACGAGCAGTACTTC. Its translation: CASRVEASYEQYF.

The rearrangement links TRBV3-1 (or the pseudogene TRBV3-2) to TRBJ1-5; 7 positions match TRBD1. V trimming: 4 bases; J trimming: 3 bases; junction bases outside the gene matches: 3. This CDR3 is built from 14 residues. Per germline, CDR1 LGHDT and CDR2 YNNKEL (reference sequence). CDR3 DNA sequence: TGTGCCAGCAGCCTGACAGGGACCAATCAGCCCCAGCATTTT. It codes for CASSLTGTNQPQHF.

The chain's CDR3 is CASSQMGHGANVLTF. The DNA for the CDR3 is TGTGCCAGCAGCCAAATGGGCCATGGGGCCAACGTCCTGACTTTC. The rearrangement joins TRBV3-1 (or the pseudogene TRBV3-2) to TRBJ2-6; D not certain. CDR1 is LGHDT and CDR2 is YNNKEL in the germline V gene (reference sequence). V dropped 2 bases and J dropped 3 bases, with 8 bases sitting between them. The CDR3 has 15 residues.

This chain links TRBV4-1 with TRBJ2-1, with 7 bases fitting TRBD1. Trimming removed 4 bases from V and 5 bases from J; junction bases left unmatched: 2. Germline V gene data show CDR1 as MGHRA and CDR2 as YSYEKL. This CDR3 contains 13 residues. CDR3 sequence: CASSPTGNNEQFF. The CDR3 DNA is TGCGCCAGCAGCCCGACAGGGAACAATGAGCAGTTCTTC.

The rearrangement links TRBV7-6 to TRBJ2-5; TRBD1 aligns across 7 bases. The CDR3 runs to 14 residues. V lost 3 bases to trimming and J lost 3 bases; unmatched junction nucleotides: 4. Per germline, CDR1 SGHVS and CDR2 FNYEAQ. CDR3 sequence reads: CASSLFTGEETQYF. CDR3 DNA sequence: TGTGCCAGCAGCTTGTTCACAGGGGAAGAGACCCAGTACTTC.

The chain uses TRBV12-5 and TRBJ1-1; 7 bases agree with TRBD1. V lost 4 bases and J lost 3; bases outside the gene matches: 8. CDR3 length equals 15 residues. CDR1 LGHNT and CDR2 FRNRAP come from the germline V gene. The CDR3 DNA sequence: TGTGCTAGTGGTTCCCAGACAGGGAAGTACACTGAAGCTTTCTTT. Its translation: CASGSQTGKYTEAFF.

V and J are TRBV10-1 and TRBJ1-1; D gene unclear. The CDR3 is made up of 11 amino acids. In germline, CDR1 is WNHNN, CDR2 SYGVQD (reference sequence). The V gene lost 8 bases and the J gene lost 3 bases, with 7 bases spanning the gap. The CDR3 DNA reads TGCGCCAGCCTTTGGGACACTGAAGCTTTCTTT. Translating it yields CASLWDTEAFF.

The genes are TRBV29-1 and TRBJ1-1, with 7 bases that match TRBD1. Germline assignment: CDR1 SQVTM and CDR2 ANQGSEA. V gave up 7 bases and J gave up 3 bases; unmatched junction bases: 5. The CDR3 is made up of 12 amino acids. The CDR3 region is CSAEGTDTEAFF. CDR3 DNA: TGCAGCGCCGAAGGGACAGACACTGAAGCTTTCTTT.

V gene TRBV9 combines with J gene TRBJ1-4, with D uncertain. Trimming left V 0 bases short and J 1 base short, with 4 bases between. This CDR3 has 14 amino acids. Germline lookup yields CDR1 SGDLS and CDR2 YYNGEE. The CDR3 sequence: CASSVEGTNEKLFF. In DNA, the CDR3 is TGTGCCAGCAGCGTAGAGGGAACTAATGAAAAACTGTTTTTT.

The gene calls are TRBV12-3 or TRBV12-4 and TRBJ1-2, with D maybe TRBD1 (6 bases). V shed 3 bases and J shed 4 bases, with 9 bases lying between them. This CDR3 has 13 amino acids. CDR3 region: CASSFGGPYGYTF. Here the CDR3 DNA reads TGTGCCAGCAGTTTTGGGGGGCCCTATGGCTACACCTTC.

This clone appeared a single time. The chain is built from TRBV5-1 and TRBJ1-6; unclear D gene. There are 17 residues in the CDR3. Germline V gene lookup returns CDR1 SGHRS and CDR2 YFSETQ. Trimming left V 0 bases short and J 3 bases short, with 13 bases between. The CDR3 DNA follows: TGCGCCAGCAGCTTGGACCCGGGAGGGATCTATAATTCACCCCTCCACTTT. It codes for CASSLDPGGIYNSPLHF.

This sequence joins TRBV5-4 and TRBJ2-7; possible D gene TRBD2, 7 bases. Germline assignment: CDR1 SGHNT and CDR2 YYREEE (reference sequence). The CDR3 runs 14 residues. V was cut by 7 bases and J by 1 base, with 15 bases left in between. CDR3 sequence (DNA): TGTGCCAGCGGGGAGGGGACATTGTCCTACGAGCAGTACGTC. It encodes CASGEGTLSYEQYV.

The V and J genes are TRBV29-1 and TRBJ2-7; a possible D gene is TRBD1 (5 bases). The CDR3 spans 14 residues. Trimming stripped 4 bases from V and 6 bases from J, with 19 bases between. CDR1 and CDR2 from the germline V gene are SQVTM and ANQGSEA. CDR3 sequence: CSVVRGSTPLEQYF. The DNA for the CDR3 is TGCAGCGTTGTTAGGGGCTCTACCCCTCTCGAGCAGTACTTC.

This chain uses TRBV2 with TRBJ1-2; TRBD1 matches at 7 bases. Trimming at V came to 4 bases and at J to 7 bases, leaving 9 bases not matched to a gene. The CDR3 spans 14 residues. The germline V gene has CDR1 SNHLY and CDR2 FYNNEI. The CDR3 nucleotides are TGTGCCAGCAGTGCCCCAGGGGGGGGCCTTGGCTACACCTTC. It yields the protein CASSAPGGGLGYTF.

The chain joins TRBV2 to TRBJ1-1; perhaps TRBD1 as D (6 bases). This CDR3 has 19 residues. CDR1 and CDR2 (germline): SNHLY, FYNNEI. Between the trimmed V and J ends, which lost 2 bases and 0 bases, there was a span of 22 bases. The CDR3 DNA reads as TGTGCCAGCAGTGAATTTGGGGGGCGGTACACGGACATGAACACTGAAGCTTTCTTT. This gives the protein CASSEFGGRYTDMNTEAFF.